This T cell receptor beta chain was retrieved from a study of shared T cell receptors in the human thymus (dated by TCRdb to the early 2020s). Notes on the research overall: The study examined how self-reactive, shared T-cell receptor alpha chains are generated in the human thymus.

Germline trimming: 8 bases from V, 0 bases from J; junction bases outside gene matches: 9. The CDR1 and CDR2 encoded by the germline V gene are MDHEN and SYDVKM. From cysteine to phenylalanine, the CDR3 is 15 amino acids long. The kept DNA is CDR3 alone, 45 bases in frame from the first base. To prepare the library, the immunoSEQ multiplex PCR assay was applied. Not all clones reach the TCRdb copy of this immuneACCESS table, which keeps in-frame sequences only. Checked studies attribute under half of the gap to unresolved V genes and leave the rest unexplained. The sample yields hundreds of thousands of clones; around 87% were counted once. 0.0094% of the sample rests with the top ten. As concerns this clone: No cognate antigen has been identified for it. Per-nucleotide qualities are absent, and no much larger clonotype sits a single base away.

This sample was also put to use in a study of human thymus T cells. From the second report: In Finland, the donors were immunologically healthy infants who were having open corrective cardiac surgery for congenital heart defects. Thymus tissue was obtained as surgical resects removed during corrective cardiac surgery. Both the thymic and the peripheral blood repertoires appeared to show biased V and J gene segment usage. According to the related research, thymic TCR repertoires were highly overlapping among unrelated individuals. The study characterized TCR alpha and beta repertoires from seven to nine infant thymus samples and four related peripheral blood samples. Donor ages ranged from about 6 to 250 days, and the cohort comprised 5 to 7 male and a couple of female infants. Thymocytes were released mechanically from tissue and stored at -70 °C as pellets of roughly 8.5-32 million cells. A QIAsymphony instrument was used to extract genomic DNA from frozen cell pellets. Using the immunoSEQ multiplex PCR assay, the TCRB and TCRAD loci were amplified from a standardized quantity of quality-controlled genomic DNA. Amplicons spanned the V(D)J region at a length sufficient to cover the CDR3 and identify V and J genes. Amplicon sequencing was performed on an Illumina platform through the commercial immunoSEQ service. Primer bias and sequencing errors were corrected as previously described, and TCRAD and TCRB were defined on the basis of the IMGT database. Analysis of the repertoires was done with immunoSEQ Analyzer 3.0 and VDJTools and included basic statistics, V/J segment usage, diversity estimates, rarefaction and pairwise overlap. To estimate diversity, the Chao1, ChaoE, Efron-Thisted, Shannon and inverse Simpson indices were applied, and diversity was also estimated on datasets down-sampled to the smallest sample. Repertoire overlap was determined by strict matching of CDR3 nucleotide sequence, V gene and J gene, and Jaccard-based multidimensional scaling clustering was applied. On average, thymus samples yielded roughly 770,000 unique TCRB clonotypes, whereas blood samples yielded 65,000 to 100,000.

The chain is made from TRBV28 and TRBJ2-7, and 8 junction bases match TRBD2. The sample comprised thymocytes. This sequence was found in a boy younger than two with a congenital heart defect. Donor details come from another sample of the same person, matched by shared clones. The CDR3 is CASAGGGAASYEQYF. In nucleotide form, the sequence is TGTGCCAGCGCGGGGGGAGGGGCGGCCTCCTACGAGCAGTACTTC.